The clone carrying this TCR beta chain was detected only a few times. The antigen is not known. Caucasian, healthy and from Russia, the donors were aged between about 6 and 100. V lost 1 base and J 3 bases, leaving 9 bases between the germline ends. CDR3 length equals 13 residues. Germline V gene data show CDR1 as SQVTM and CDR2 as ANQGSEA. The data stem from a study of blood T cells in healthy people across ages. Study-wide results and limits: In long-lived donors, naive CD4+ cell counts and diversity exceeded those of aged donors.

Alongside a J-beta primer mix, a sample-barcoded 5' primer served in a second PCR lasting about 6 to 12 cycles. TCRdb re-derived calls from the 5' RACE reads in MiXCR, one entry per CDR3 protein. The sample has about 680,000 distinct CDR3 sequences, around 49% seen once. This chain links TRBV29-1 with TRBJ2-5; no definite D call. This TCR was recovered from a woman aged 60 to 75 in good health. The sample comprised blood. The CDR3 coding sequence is TGCAGCGTTGAAGCATCGCTGAAAGAGACCCAGTACTTC. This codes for CSVEASLKETQYF.